This record covers a single T cell receptor (beta chain). No cognate antigen has been identified for it. Base qualities were left out, and no much larger clone turns up one base away. The data originate from a study of shared clonotypes between healthy human individuals (dated by TCRdb to the early 2020s). Regarding the study in general: The cohort comprised a couple of women and a few men aged 18 to 49 years. Per donor, three plates each were used for CD4 naive and CD4 memory, two for CD8 naive, and one for CD8 memory. The study deeply sequenced blood TCR repertoires of about 5 healthy adults to estimate repertoire size and the extent of clonotype sharing between individuals. To increase sequencing depth and limit assay-specific biases, different laboratories used diverse techniques to prepare libraries and sequence TCR repertoires. Per donor, leukapheresis produced somewhere between about 0.9 and 9.5 billion PBMCs. Overall results and qualifications from the work: Based on pairwise subsampling, the degree of clonotype sharing among donors was expected to be affected by sequencing depth. Across a handful of donors, approximately 5% of naive CD4, approximately 3.5% of naive CD8, roughly 2.2% of memory CD4, and about 0.44% of memory CD8 clonotypes were shared. Compared with non-shared clonotypes, clonotypes shared by all four sorted-subset donors had higher generation probabilities. Incomplete sequencing was indicated by rarefaction of sorted-subset datasets, despite the large sequencing depth. Naive subsets generally had larger estimated clonotype richness than memory subsets did. Sampling was restricted to blood, and TCR repertoires in tissue are likely to differ from TCR repertoires in blood. Because the study included only a small number of donors, the genetic and exposure-history diversity represented was limited.

The germline V gene sets CDR1 to MDHEN and CDR2 to SYDVKM. V is cut by 5 bases and J by 1 base, and the space between the germline ends is 14 bases. From cysteine to phenylalanine, the CDR3 is 15 amino acids long. Only CDR3 DNA remains: 45 bases, in frame from the first base. TCR CDR3 regions were amplified from genomic DNA by multiplex PCR using the deep immunoSEQ assay. Genomic DNA extracted from each cell subset was distributed evenly over all wells of several immunoSEQ 96-well plates, and each plate served as one replicate. For sorted subsets, each replicate PCR was loaded with 150 to 250 ng genomic DNA, equivalent to 32,000 or so T cell genomes. The purified libraries were quantified using a Qubit 3.0 fluorometer, sized with a Bioanalyzer 2100, and then quantified again using the KAPA Library Quantification kit. Each immunoSEQ 96-well plate was sequenced on its own single-read 150-cycle Illumina NextSeq 550 flow cell. The study's processing was this. Because only junctional sequences without quality scores were contained in the immunoSEQ output, filtering matching that applied to full-length reads could not be performed. To assign V/J genes and CDR3, sequences were annotated against IMGT germline references using PyIR, a Python wrapper for IgBLAST v1.9. Reads were removed for weak V/J assignments (E-value above 1e-6), missing CDR3, stop codons, out-of-frame junctions, or ambiguous translated residues. V3J clonotypes were defined as sequences sharing an identical inferred V gene, J gene, and CDR3 amino acid sequence. Percentage overlap between repertoires was calculated by dividing the number of shared unique clonotypes by the size of the smaller repertoire. RTK rarefaction, the Chao1 estimator, and Recon v2.1 estimates of unobserved clonotypes were used to assess repertoire richness. OLGA was used to compute generation probabilities for all TCRbeta clonotypes that the gDNA method yielded from several donors. TCRdb retrieved this table from immuneACCESS and kept in-frame rearrangements only. Not all clones are present; in checked studies, unresolved V genes account for under half, and no reason is known for the remainder. Clone size and V and J calls were adopted from that table, with D and trimming inferred from the DNA. Present in this sample are about 2.4 million clones, over 85% of which were seen just once. Clones ranked in the top ten supply approximately 0.37% of the sample.

Healthy HIV-negative adults with no recently reported acute infections or vaccinations were included as donors. Only Caucasian adults living in Nashville, Tennessee, USA were represented among the donors. CD4+ T cells were enriched by magnetic negative selection; naive cells were then positively selected on CD45RA, and the negative fraction formed the memory subset. Blood was obtained by leukapheresis, after which PBMCs were separated by Ficoll-Histopaque density gradient centrifugation and cryopreserved in liquid nitrogen vapor phase. Purity and quantity of every magnetically sorted T cell population were checked by analytical flow cytometry. Each sorted fraction had its genomic DNA isolated and then quantified by UV absorbance on a Nanodrop 2000c.

The sequencing input was naive CD4+ T cells from PBMCs. Sample cell subset or site, as interpreted from the label and publication: CD45RA+ positively selected. Recombination joined TRBV28 with TRBJ2-5, with the D segment identity uncertain. The receptor was derived from a man aged 18 to 30 in good health. Some clones in this sample may be carry-over from other donors' samples. CDR3 sequence: CASSPSGAIQETQYF. At the DNA level, the sequence is TGTGCCAGCAGTCCATCTGGCGCTATCCAAGAGACCCAGTACTTC.